Listed below are T cell receptor beta chains from one sample, sequenced in a study of T cells in Graves' hyperthyroidism and ophthalmopathy. TCRdb processed the multiplex PCR reads anew with MiXCR; each CDR3 protein has one entry. The data hold some 490,000 distinct CDR3 sequences, with 20% to 25% observed a single time. The sample was blood. The receptors stem from a woman in her 70s with Graves' ophthalmopathy. CDR3s include the opening cysteine and the closing phenylalanine or tryptophan. A D gene is named only where the DNA matches it firmly. Not all rows give a size; the values are once, few, many and, for expanded clones, a class.

CDR3aa	CDR3nt	d_gene	abundance	len	v_gene	j_gene
CSVEGTGEAFF	TGCAGCGTTGAAGGGACAGGGGAGGCTTTCTTT	TRBD1	many	11	TRBV29-1	TRBJ1-1
CAIKGQGGNEQFF	TGTGCCATCAAGGGACAGGGGGGCAATGAGCAGTTCTTC	TRBD1	few	13	TRBV10-3	TRBJ2-1
CSVRRPGTAEAFF	TGCAGCGTTAGGCGCCCCGGGACGGCTGAAGCTTTCTTT	.	.	13	TRBV29-1	TRBJ1-1
CASSEQGRDQPQHF	TGTGCCAGCAGTGAACAGGGCAGGGACCAGCCCCAGCATTTT	.	.	14	TRBV6-1	TRBJ1-5
CASTSWGRPLSEQYF	TGTGCCAGCACATCTTGGGGGAGGCCCCTCAGCGAGCAGTACTTC	.	.	15	TRBV28	TRBJ2-7
CASSRSTSGFGEQYF	TGTGCCAGCAGTCGAAGCACTAGCGGGTTTGGCGAGCAGTACTTC	TRBD2	few	15	TRBV7-9	TRBJ2-7
CASSPRVGIGATEAFF	TGTGCCAGCAGTCCCCGGGTAGGGATAGGTGCGACTGAAGCTTTCTTT	.	.	16	TRBV27	TRBJ1-1
CASSWEAGRNQPQHF	TGCGCCAGCAGCTGGGAGGCGGGACGGAATCAGCCCCAGCATTTT	.	.	15	TRBV5-1	TRBJ1-5
CASSGPRGLTDTQYF	TGTGCCAGCAGCGGTCCGAGAGGTTTGACAGATACGCAGTATTTT	.	few	15	TRBV12-3/TRBV12-4	TRBJ2-3
CSVAQGGYGCTF	TGCAGCGTTGCACAGGGAGGATATGGCTGCACCTTC	.	.	12	TRBV29-1	TRBJ1-2
CASSLGQGAFGEQFF	TGTGCCAGCAGCTTAGGACAGGGGGCTTTCGGTGAGCAGTTCTTC	TRBD1	.	15	TRBV11-3	TRBJ2-1
CASSYWGSYGYTF	TGTGCCAGCAGTTACTGGGGCAGCTATGGCTACACCTTC	.	.	13	TRBV6-2/TRBV6-3	TRBJ1-2
CASSEATPGQGSYNEQFF	TGTGCCAGCAGTGAAGCTACTCCGGGACAGGGGTCCTACAATGAGCAGTTCTTC	TRBD1	many	18	TRBV6-1	TRBJ2-1
CASRYTGVEPEAFF	TGTGCCAGCAGATACACAGGGGTGGAACCTGAAGCTTTCTTT	TRBD1	many	14	TRBV6-5	TRBJ1-1
CSARDLMGTSLSGEQYF	TGCAGTGCTAGAGATCTCATGGGGACTAGCCTGTCTGGCGAGCAGTACTTC	TRBD2	.	17	TRBV20-1	TRBJ2-7
CASNPFPGLGYTF	TGTGCCAGCAACCCATTTCCGGGGTTAGGCTACACCTTC	.	.	13	TRBV5-6	TRBJ1-2
CASSGQGNYEQYF	TGTGCCAGCAGTGGACAGGGGAACTACGAGCAGTACTTC	TRBD1	few	13	TRBV25-1	TRBJ2-7
CASSPGGGSYEQYF	TGTGCCAGCAGTCCCGGCGGGGGCTCCTACGAGCAGTACTTC	TRBD2	many	14	TRBV3-1	TRBJ2-7
CASSPALQETQYF	TGTGCCAGCTCACCAGCACTCCAAGAGACCCAGTACTTC	.	few	13	TRBV18	TRBJ2-5
CSATPGTGYGYTF	TGCAGTGCTACTCCCGGGACAGGGTATGGCTACACCTTC	TRBD1	few	13	TRBV20-1	TRBJ1-2
CASTVTGNQPQHF	TGTGCCAGCACGGTAACGGGCAATCAGCCCCAGCATTTT	.	many	13	TRBV6-1	TRBJ1-5
CSARTWTEAFF	TGCAGTGCCCGGACATGGACTGAAGCTTTCTTT	.	.	11	TRBV20-1	TRBJ1-1
CASSGSGRNQDTQYF	TGCGCCAGCAGCGGTAGCGGGAGAAATCAAGATACGCAGTATTTT	TRBD2	.	15	TRBV5-1	TRBJ2-3
CASSQGPRNYGYTF	TGTGCCAGCAGCCAAGGGCCGCGGAACTATGGCTACACCTTC	.	few	14	TRBV3-1	TRBJ1-2
CASSLVGLAGGDEQYF	TGTGCCAGCAGCTTAGTGGGACTAGCGGGAGGAGACGAGCAGTACTTC	TRBD2	.	16	TRBV7-6	TRBJ2-7
CSAALAGDDTQYF	TGCAGTGCGGCCCTAGCGGGAGACGATACGCAGTATTTT	TRBD2	few	13	TRBV20-1	TRBJ2-3
CASSIFPGQAGTEAFF	TGTGCCAGCAGCATTTTCCCGGGACAGGCTGGCACTGAAGCTTTCTTT	TRBD1	.	16	TRBV11-2	TRBJ1-1
CASSLSGARVSYEQYF	TGTGCCAGCAGTTTATCGGGAGCGCGTGTTTCCTACGAGCAGTACTTC	.	many	16	TRBV28	TRBJ2-7
CASSQVAESTDTQYF	TGTGCCAGCAGCCAAGTGGCGGAAAGCACAGATACGCAGTATTTT	.	.	15	TRBV3-1	TRBJ2-3
CASSPGGALGGYTF	TGTGCCAGCAGCCCAGGGGGCGCGTTAGGCGGCTACACCTTC	TRBD1	.	14	TRBV11-2	TRBJ1-2
CASSVGFGNQPQHF	TGTGCCAGCAGCGTGGGGTTCGGGAATCAGCCCCAGCATTTT	.	few	14	TRBV9	TRBJ1-5
CASSQGGANYGYTF	TGTGCCAGCAGCCAAGGAGGAGCTAACTATGGCTACACCTTC	.	many	14	TRBV3-1	TRBJ1-2
CASSIWGKGNQPQHF	TGTGCCAGTAGTATTTGGGGAAAGGGCAATCAGCCCCAGCATTTT	.	few	15	TRBV19	TRBJ1-5
CASSLESGATNYGYTF	TGTGCCAGCAGCTTAGAGTCGGGGGCGACGAACTATGGCTACACCTTC	.	few	16	TRBV7-2	TRBJ1-2
CASSFLKFASLNSNQPQHF	TGTGCCAGCAGTTTCTTGAAGTTTGCGTCCTTAAATAGCAATCAGCCCCAGCATTTT	.	many	19	TRBV28	TRBJ1-5
CASSRLAGANIQYF	TGTGCCAGCAGTAGACTAGCGGGAGCGAACATTCAGTACTTC	TRBD2	many	14	TRBV7-9	TRBJ2-4
CASSQDMGGSTPQHF	TGTGCCAGCAGTCAAGATATGGGGGGGAGTACGCCCCAGCATTTT	.	many	15	TRBV28	TRBJ1-5
CSATVRADSYNEQFF	TGCAGTGCTACCGTCCGGGCGGACTCCTACAATGAGCAGTTCTTC	.	few	15	TRBV20-1	TRBJ2-1
CAWSVQESYGYTF	TGTGCCTGGAGTGTACAGGAATCGTATGGCTACACCTTC	.	few	13	TRBV30	TRBJ1-2
CASSSGTGTSEQYF	TGTGCCAGTAGTTCCGGGACAGGGACATCTGAGCAGTACTTC	TRBD1	once	14	TRBV19	TRBJ2-7
CAGSREGDTQYF	TGTGCCGGCAGCAGGGAGGGGGATACGCAGTATTTT	TRBD2	few	12	TRBV7-8	TRBJ2-3
CASSLVVGLAGREQYF	TGTGCCAGCAGCTTAGTTGTGGGACTAGCGGGACGCGAGCAGTACTTC	TRBD2	many	16	TRBV7-2	TRBJ2-7
CASSAIRGTSPWGEQFF	TGTGCCAGCAGTGCGATCCGTGGGACTAGCCCATGGGGTGAGCAGTTCTTC	TRBD2	.	17	TRBV6-2/TRBV6-3	TRBJ2-1
CASSEGLNSNQPQHF	TGTGCCAGCAGTGAAGGGCTGAATAGCAATCAGCCCCAGCATTTT	.	many	15	TRBV2	TRBJ1-5
CASSLRGGLDKNIQYF	TGTGCCAGCAGCCTAAGGGGGGGGTTAGACAAAAACATTCAGTACTTC	.	.	16	TRBV12-3/TRBV12-4	TRBJ2-4
CSAGGAGAEKLFF	TGCAGTGCTGGGGGGGCAGGGGCTGAAAAACTGTTTTTT	.	.	13	TRBV20-1	TRBJ1-4
CASSPRHLGRDNEQFF	TGTGCCAGTAGTCCCCGACACCTCGGTCGGGACAATGAGCAGTTCTTC	.	few	16	TRBV19	TRBJ2-1
CASSRWRAGEGEQFF	TGTGCCAGTAGTAGGTGGCGAGCGGGGGAGGGTGAGCAGTTCTTC	TRBD2	.	15	TRBV19	TRBJ2-1
CASRPSGGGSGYTF	TGTGCCAGCAGACCCTCCGGAGGGGGTTCAGGCTACACCTTC	.	many	14	TRBV12-3/TRBV12-4	TRBJ1-2